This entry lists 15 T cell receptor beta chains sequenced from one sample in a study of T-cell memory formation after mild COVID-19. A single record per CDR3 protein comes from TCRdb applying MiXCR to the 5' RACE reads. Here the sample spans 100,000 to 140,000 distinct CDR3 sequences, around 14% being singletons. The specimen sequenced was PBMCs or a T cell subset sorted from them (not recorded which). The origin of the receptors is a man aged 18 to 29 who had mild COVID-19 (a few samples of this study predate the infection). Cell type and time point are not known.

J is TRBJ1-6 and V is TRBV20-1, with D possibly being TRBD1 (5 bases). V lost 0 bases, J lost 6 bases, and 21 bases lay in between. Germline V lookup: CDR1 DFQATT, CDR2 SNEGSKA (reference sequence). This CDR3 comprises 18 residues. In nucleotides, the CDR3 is TGCAGTGCTAGAGATACTTCCGGTTATCGCGACAGTAATTCACCCCTCCACTTT. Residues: CSARDTSGYRDSNSPLHF.

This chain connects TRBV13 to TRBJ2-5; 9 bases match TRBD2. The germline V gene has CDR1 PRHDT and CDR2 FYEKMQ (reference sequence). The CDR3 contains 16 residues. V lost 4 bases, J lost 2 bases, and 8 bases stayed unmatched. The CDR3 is CASSSEIAGEQETQYF. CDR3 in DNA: TGTGCCAGCAGCTCCGAGATAGCGGGGGAACAAGAGACCCAGTACTTC.

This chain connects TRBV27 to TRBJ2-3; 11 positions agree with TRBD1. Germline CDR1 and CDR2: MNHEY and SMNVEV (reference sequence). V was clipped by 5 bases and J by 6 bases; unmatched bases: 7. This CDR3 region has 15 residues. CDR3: CASSLWTGGMDTQYF. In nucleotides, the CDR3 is TGTGCCAGCAGTCTTTGGACAGGGGGCATGGATACGCAGTATTTT.

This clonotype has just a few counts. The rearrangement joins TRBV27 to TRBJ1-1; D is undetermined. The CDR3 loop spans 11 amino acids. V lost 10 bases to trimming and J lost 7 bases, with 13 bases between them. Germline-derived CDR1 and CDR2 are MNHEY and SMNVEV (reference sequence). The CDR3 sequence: CATGRWGEAFF. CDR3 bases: TGTGCCACGGGCAGGTGGGGTGAAGCTTTCTTT.

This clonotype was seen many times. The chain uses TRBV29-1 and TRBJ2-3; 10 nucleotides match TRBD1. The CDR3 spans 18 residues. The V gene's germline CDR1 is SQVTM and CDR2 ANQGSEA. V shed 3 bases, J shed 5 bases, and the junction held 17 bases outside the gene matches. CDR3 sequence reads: CSVETWDRGLLAQDTQYF. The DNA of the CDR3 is TGCAGCGTTGAGACTTGGGACAGGGGACTCCTAGCACAAGATACGCAGTATTTT.

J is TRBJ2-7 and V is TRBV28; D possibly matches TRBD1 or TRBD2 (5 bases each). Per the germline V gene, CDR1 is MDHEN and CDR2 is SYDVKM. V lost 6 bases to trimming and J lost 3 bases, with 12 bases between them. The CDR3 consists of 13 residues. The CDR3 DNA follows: TGTGCCAGCAGCTCCGGGACGGACTACGAGCAGTACGTC. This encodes CASSSGTDYEQYV.

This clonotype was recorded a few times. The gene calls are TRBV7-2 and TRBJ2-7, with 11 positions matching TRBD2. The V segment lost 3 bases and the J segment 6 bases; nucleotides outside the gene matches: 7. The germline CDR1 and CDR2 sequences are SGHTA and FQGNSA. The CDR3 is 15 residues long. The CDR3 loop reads CASSFASGGIGEQYF. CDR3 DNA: TGTGCCAGCAGCTTTGCTAGCGGGGGGATCGGCGAGCAGTACTTC.

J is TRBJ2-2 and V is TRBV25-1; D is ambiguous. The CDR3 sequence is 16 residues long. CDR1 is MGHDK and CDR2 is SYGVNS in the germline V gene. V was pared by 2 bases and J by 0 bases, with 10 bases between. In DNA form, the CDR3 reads TGTGCCAGCAGTGAAGAATTCAAATCGAACACCGGGGAGCTGTTTTTT. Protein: CASSEEFKSNTGELFF.

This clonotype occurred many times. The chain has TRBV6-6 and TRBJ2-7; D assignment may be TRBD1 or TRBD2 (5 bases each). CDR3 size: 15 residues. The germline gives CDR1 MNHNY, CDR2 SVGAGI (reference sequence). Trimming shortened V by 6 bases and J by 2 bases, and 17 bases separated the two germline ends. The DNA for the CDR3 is TGTGCCAGCAGGGCCCTCGGGACGGCCGCCTACGAGCAGTACTTC. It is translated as CASRALGTAAYEQYF.

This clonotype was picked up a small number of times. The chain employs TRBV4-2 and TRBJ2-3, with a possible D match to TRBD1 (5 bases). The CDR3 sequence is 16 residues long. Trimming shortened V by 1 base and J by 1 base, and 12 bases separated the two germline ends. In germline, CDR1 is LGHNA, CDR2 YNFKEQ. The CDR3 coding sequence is TGTGCCAGCAGCCAAGTCCACCCCAGGGGCACAGATACGCAGTATTTT. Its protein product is CASSQVHPRGTDTQYF.

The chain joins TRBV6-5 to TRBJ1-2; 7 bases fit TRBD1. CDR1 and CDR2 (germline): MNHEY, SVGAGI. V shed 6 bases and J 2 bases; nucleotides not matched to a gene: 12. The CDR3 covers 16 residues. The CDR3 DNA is TGTGCCAGCAGCTATCTTCCGGACAGGTCCAACTATGGCTACACCTTC. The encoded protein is CASSYLPDRSNYGYTF.

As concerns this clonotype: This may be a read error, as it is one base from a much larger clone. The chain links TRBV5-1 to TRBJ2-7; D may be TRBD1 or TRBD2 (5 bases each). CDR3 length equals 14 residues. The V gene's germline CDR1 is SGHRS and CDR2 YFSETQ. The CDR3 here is CDSQGGDSFYEQYF. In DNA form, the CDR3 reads TGCGACAGCCAAGGAGGAGACAGCTTCTACGAGCAGTACTTC.

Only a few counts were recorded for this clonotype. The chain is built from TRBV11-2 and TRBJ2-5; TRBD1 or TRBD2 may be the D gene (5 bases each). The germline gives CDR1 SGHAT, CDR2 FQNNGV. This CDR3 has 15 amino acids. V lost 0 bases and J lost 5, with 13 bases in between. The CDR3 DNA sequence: TGTGCCAGCAGCTTAGATCCCGGGGCTTTGGAGACCCAGTACTTC. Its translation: CASSLDPGALETQYF.

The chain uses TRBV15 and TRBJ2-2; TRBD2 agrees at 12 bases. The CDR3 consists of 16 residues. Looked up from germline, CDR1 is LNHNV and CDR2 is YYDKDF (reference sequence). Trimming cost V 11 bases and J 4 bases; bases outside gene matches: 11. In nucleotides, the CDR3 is TGTGCCGCAAGACTAGCGGGGGACCTCGGCACCGGGGAGCTGTTTTTT. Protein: CAARLAGDLGTGELFF.

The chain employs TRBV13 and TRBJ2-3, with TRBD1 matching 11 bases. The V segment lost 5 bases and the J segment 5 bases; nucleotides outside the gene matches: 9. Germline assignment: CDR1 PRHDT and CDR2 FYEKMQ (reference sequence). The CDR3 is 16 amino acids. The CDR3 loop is CASSQVRGTGGDTQYF. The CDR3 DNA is TGTGCCAGCAGCCAGGTCCGAGGGACAGGGGGAGATACGCAGTATTTT.